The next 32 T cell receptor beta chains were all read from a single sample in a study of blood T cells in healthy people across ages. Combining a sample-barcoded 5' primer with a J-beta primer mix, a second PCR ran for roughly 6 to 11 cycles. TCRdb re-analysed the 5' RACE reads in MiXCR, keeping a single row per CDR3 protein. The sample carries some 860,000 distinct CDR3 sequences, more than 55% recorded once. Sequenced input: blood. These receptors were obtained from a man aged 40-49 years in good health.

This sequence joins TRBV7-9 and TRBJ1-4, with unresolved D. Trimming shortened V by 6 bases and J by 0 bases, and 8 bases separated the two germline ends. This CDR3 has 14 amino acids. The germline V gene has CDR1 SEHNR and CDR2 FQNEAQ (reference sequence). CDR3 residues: CASRRSATNEKLFF. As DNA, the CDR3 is TGTGCCAGCAGACGCAGCGCAACTAATGAAAAACTGTTTTTT.

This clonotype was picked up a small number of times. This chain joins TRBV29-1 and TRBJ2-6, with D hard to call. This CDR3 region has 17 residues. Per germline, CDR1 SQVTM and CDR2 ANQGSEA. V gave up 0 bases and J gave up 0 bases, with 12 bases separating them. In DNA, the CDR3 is TGCAGCGTTGAAGATCGGATACACCGCTCTGGGGCCAACGTCCTGACTTTC. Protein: CSVEDRIHRSGANVLTF.

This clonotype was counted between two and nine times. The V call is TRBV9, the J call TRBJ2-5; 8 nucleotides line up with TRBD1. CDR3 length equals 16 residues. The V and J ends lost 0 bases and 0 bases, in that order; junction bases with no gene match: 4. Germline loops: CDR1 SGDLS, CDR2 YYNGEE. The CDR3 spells CASSVDGTGNQETQYF. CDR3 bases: TGTGCCAGCAGCGTAGACGGGACAGGTAACCAAGAGACCCAGTACTTC.

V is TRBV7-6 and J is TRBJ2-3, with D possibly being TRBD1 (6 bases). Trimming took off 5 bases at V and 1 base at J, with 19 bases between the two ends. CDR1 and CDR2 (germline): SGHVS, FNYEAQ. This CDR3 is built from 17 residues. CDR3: CASSPARIGTRTDTQYF. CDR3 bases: TGTGCCAGCAGCCCGGCCAGGATCGGGACACGCACAGATACGCAGTATTTT.

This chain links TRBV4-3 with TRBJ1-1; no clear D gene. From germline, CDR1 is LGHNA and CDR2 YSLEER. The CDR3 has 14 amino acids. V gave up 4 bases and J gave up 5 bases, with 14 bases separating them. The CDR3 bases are TGCGCCAGCAGCCTTGGCCAGAGGAGGACTGAAGCTTTCTTT. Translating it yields CASSLGQRRTEAFF.

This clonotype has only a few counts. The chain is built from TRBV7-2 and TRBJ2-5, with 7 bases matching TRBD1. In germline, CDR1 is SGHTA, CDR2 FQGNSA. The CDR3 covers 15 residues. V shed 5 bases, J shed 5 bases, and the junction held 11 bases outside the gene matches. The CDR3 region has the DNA TGTGCCAGCAGCCCAGGGACAGTAAGGCAGGAGACCCAGTACTTC. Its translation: CASSPGTVRQETQYF. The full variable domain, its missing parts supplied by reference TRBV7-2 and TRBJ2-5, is GAGVSQSPSNKVTEKGKDVELRCDPISGHTALYWYRQSLGQGLEFLIYFQGNSAPDKSGLPSDRFSAERTGGSVSTLTIQRTQQEDSAVYLCASSPGTVRQETQYFGPGTRLLVL.

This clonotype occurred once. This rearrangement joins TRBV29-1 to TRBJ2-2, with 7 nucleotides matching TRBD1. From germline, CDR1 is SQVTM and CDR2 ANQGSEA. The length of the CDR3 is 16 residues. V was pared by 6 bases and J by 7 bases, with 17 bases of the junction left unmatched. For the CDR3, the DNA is TGCAGCGTCGGCGTGGGACAGCTTGAACTAGGCGGGGAGCTGTTTTTT. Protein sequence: CSVGVGQLELGGELFF.

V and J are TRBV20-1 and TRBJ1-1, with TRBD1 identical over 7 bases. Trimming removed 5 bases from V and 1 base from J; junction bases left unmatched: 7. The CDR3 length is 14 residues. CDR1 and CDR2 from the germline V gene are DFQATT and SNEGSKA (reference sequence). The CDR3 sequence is CSALFDRANTEAFF. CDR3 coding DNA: TGCAGTGCTCTTTTTGACAGGGCGAACACTGAAGCTTTCTTT.

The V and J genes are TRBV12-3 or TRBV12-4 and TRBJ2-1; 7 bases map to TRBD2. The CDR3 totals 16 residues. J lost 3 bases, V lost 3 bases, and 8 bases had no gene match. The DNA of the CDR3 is TGTGCCAGCAGTTTTTTCCGGACTAGTCACTACAATGAGCAGTTCTTC. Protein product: CASSFFRTSHYNEQFF.

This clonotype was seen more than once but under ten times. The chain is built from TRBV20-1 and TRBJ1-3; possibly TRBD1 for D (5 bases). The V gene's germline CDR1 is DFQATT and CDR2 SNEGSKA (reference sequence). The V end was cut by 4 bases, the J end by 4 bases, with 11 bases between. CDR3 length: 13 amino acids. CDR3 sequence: CSATLGAGNTIYF. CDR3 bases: TGCAGTGCTACGCTTGGGGCAGGAAACACCATATATTTT.

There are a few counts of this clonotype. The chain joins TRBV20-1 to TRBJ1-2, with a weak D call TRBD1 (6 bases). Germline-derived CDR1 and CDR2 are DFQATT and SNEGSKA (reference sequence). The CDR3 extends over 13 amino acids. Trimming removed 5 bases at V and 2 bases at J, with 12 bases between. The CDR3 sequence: CSAHSGTNYGYTF. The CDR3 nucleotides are TGCAGTGCTCACTCCGGGACAAACTATGGCTACACCTTC.

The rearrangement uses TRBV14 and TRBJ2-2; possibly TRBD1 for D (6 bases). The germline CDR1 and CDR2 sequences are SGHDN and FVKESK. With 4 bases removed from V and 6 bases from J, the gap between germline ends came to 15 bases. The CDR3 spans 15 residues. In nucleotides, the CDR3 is TGTGCCAGCAGCCGAAACAGGGCATGGGCCGGGGAGCTGTTTTTT. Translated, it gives CASSRNRAWAGELFF.

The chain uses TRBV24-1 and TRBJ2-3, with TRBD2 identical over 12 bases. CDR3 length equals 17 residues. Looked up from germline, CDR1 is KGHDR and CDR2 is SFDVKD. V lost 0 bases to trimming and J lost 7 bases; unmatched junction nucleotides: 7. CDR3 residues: CATSDLPTSGGTYTQYF. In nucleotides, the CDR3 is TGTGCCACCAGTGATTTGCCGACTAGCGGGGGAACCTATACGCAGTATTTT.

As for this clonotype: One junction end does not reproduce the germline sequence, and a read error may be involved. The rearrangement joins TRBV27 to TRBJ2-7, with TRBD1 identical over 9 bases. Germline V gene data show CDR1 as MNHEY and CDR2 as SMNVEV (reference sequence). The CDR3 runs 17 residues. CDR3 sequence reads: CASSRKPPGQGFYELYF. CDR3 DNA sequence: TGTGCCAGCAGCCGTAAACCCCCGGGACAGGGATTTTACGAGCTGTACTTC.

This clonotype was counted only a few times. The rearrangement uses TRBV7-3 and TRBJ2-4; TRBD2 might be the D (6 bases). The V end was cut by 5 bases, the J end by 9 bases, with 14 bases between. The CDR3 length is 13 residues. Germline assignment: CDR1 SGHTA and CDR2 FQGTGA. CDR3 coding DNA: TGTGCCAGCAGCCCGGGGACTTCAGGCATTCAGTACTTC. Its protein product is CASSPGTSGIQYF.

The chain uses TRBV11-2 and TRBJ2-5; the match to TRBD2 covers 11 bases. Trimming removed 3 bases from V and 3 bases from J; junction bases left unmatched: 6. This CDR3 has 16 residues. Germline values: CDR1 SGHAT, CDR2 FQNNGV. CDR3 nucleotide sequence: TGTGCCAGCAGCTTCTATAGCGGGAGGGCCGAAGAGACCCAGTACTTC. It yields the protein CASSFYSGRAEETQYF.

The CDR3 region is CSARGLAAGTDTQYF. In DNA form, the CDR3 reads TGCAGTGCTAGAGGACTAGCGGCTGGCACAGATACGCAGTATTTT. This chain joins TRBV20-1 and TRBJ2-3, with TRBD2 matching over 9 bases. The CDR3 extends over 15 amino acids. Germline V lookup: CDR1 DFQATT, CDR2 SNEGSKA (reference sequence). V gave up 1 base and J gave up 1 base; unmatched junction bases: 3.

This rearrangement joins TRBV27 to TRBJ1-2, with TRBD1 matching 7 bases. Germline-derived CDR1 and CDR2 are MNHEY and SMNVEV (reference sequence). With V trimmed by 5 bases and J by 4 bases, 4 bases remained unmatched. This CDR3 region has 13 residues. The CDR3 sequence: CASSHRQGYGYTF. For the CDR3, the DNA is TGTGCCAGCAGTCACAGACAGGGCTATGGCTACACCTTC.

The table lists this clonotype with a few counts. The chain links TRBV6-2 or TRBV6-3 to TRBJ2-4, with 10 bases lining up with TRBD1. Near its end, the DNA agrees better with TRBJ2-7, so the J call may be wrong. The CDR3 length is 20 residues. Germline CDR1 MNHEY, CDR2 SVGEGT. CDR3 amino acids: CASSYSRDRGARESTYEQYF. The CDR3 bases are TGTGCCAGCAGTTACTCCCGGGACAGGGGTGCACGGGAGAGTACCTACGAGCAGTACTTC.

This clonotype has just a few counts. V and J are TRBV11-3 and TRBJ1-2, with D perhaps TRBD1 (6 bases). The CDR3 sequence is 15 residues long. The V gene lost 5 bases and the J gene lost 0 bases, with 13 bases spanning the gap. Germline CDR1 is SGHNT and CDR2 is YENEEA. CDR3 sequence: CASSRDGQSNYGYTF. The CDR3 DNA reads TGTGCCAGCAGCAGGGACGGACAGTCTAACTATGGCTACACCTTC.

CDR3 loop: CASSLRTSGEILETQYF. In DNA, the CDR3 is TGTGCCAGCAGCTTGCGGACTAGCGGCGAAATACTAGAGACCCAGTACTTC. The chain couples TRBV12-1 to TRBJ2-5; the listed D gene, TRBD2, was not tested against the DNA. TRBV12-1 is a pseudogene. The CDR3 sequence is 17 residues long.

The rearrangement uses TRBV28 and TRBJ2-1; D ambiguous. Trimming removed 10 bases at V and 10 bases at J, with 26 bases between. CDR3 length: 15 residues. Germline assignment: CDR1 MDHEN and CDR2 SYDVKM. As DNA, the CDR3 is TGTGCCACCCGAATGGTCCGGCAGTCACAATGGGAGCAGTTCTTC. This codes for CATRMVRQSQWEQFF.

The CDR3 reads CASSFSGGKETQFF. The CDR3 region has the DNA TGCGCCAGCAGCTTTTCGGGAGGGAAAGAGACCCAGTTCTTC. The chain is built from TRBV5-1 and TRBJ2-1; 8 nucleotides agree with TRBD2. CDR1 and CDR2 (germline): SGHRS, YFSETQ. This CDR3 region has 14 residues. Trimming at V came to 2 bases and at J to 13 bases, leaving 11 bases not matched to a gene.

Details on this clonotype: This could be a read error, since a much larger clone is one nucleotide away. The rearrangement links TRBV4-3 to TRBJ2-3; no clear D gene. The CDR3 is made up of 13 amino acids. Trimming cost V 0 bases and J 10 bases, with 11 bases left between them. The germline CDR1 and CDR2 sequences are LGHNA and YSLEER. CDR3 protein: CASSQDRGDAQYF. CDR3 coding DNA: TGCGCCAGCAGCCAAGATCGTGGGGATGCGCAGTATTTT.

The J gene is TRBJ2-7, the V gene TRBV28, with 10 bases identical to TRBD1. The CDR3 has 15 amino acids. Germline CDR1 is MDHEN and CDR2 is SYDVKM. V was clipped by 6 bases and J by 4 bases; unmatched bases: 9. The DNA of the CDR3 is TGTGCCAGCAGCCAGCCGGGACAGGGGAGGTACGAGCAGTACTTC. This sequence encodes CASSQPGQGRYEQYF.

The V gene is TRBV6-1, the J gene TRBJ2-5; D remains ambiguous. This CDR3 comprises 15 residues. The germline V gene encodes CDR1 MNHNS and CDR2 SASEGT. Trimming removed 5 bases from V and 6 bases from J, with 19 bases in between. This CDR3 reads CASSLRVSGQKTQYF. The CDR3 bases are TGTGCCAGCAGTCTTAGGGTGTCAGGTCAAAAGACCCAGTACTTC.

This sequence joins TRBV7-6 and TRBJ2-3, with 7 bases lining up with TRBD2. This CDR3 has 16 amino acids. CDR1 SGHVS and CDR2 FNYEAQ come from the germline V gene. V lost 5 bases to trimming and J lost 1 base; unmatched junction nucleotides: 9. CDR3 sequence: CASSGEGGSGTDTQYF. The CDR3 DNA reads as TGTGCCAGCAGCGGGGAGGGCGGGAGTGGCACAGATACGCAGTATTTT.

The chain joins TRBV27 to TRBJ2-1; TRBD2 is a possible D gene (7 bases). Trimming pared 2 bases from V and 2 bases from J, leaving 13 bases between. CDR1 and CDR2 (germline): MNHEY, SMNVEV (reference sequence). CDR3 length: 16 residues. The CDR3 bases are TGTGCCAGCAGTTTAAGGGGGGGCGCCCCCTACAATGAGCAGTTCTTC. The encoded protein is CASSLRGGAPYNEQFF.

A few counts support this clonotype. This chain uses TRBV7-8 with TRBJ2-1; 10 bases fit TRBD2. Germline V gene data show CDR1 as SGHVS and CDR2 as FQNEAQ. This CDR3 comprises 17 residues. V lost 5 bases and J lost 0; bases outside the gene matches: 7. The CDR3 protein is CASSTRLAGASYNEQFF. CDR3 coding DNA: TGTGCCAGCAGCACCCGACTAGCGGGTGCCTCCTACAATGAGCAGTTCTTC.

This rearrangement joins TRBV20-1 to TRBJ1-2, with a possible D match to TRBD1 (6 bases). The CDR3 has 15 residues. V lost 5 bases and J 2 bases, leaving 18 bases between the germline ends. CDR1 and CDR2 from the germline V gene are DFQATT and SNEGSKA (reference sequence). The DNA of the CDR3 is TGCAGTGCTCCTAACCCAGGGGTCCGAAACTATGGCTACACCTTC. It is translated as CSAPNPGVRNYGYTF.

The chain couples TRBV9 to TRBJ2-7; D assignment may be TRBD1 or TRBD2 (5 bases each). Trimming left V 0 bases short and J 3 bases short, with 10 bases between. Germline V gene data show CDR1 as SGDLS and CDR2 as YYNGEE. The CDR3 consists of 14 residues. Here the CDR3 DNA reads TGTGCCAGCAGCGTAGTCGAGAGGGGCTACGAGCAGTACTTC. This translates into CASSVVERGYEQYF.

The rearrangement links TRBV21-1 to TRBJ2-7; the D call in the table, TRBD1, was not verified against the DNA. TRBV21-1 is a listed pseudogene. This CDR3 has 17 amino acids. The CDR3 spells CASSKKTQDRASYEQYF. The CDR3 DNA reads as TGTGCCAGCAGCAAAAAAACTCAGGACAGGGCCTCCTACGAGCAGTACTTC.